This T cell receptor beta chain was obtained from a study of molecular identifiers for immune sequencing clone quantification. The germline V and J ends were trimmed by 0 bases and 7 bases, with 14 bases remaining between them. This CDR3 is built from 14 residues. From germline, CDR1 is SGHDT and CDR2 YYEEEE. TCRdb independently ran MiXCR on the PCR reads; one entry per CDR3 protein. The repertoire has about 32,000 distinct CDR3 sequences, roughly 19% of them found once; the top ten carry under 1.3%. This clonotype was obtained from a human donor in good health. Some libraries in this study had Jurkat cell RNA spiked in. Input material: naive CD8+ T cells from blood, with Jurkat cell RNA spiked in. The subset here: FACS-sorted CD8+CD4-CCR7+CD45RA+ naive T cells. The chain couples TRBV5-6 to TRBJ2-7, with D perhaps matching TRBD1 or TRBD2 (6 bases each). The CDR3 bases are TGTGCCAGCAGCTTGGGGGGGGCGCCCTTGGAGCAGTACTTC. This encodes CASSLGGAPLEQYF.